This T cell receptor (beta chain) is drawn from a study of CD4 T cells in relation to SARS-CoV-2 and coronaviruses. Overall study context: PBMCs were cultured with antigen for approximately nine days before TCR beta sequencing.

The ends were cut back, 5 bases at V and 0 bases at J, with 17 bases in the middle. Germline V gene sequence: CDR1 MNHEY, CDR2 SMNVEV (reference sequence). The CDR3 contains 16 residues. Using immunoSEQ multiplex PCR, the repertoire was profiled, and TCRdb retains in-frame clones only, with some absent. The data contain 20,000 or so clones, around 80% of them singletons. Before the COVID-19 pandemic, during about 2010-2019, CD4+ T cells were taken from unexposed donors. Isolation of CD4+ T cells took place after about 10 days in culture. Cells permitting, SARS-CoV-2 S/N and four cold-coronavirus spikes were tested on unexposed-donor CD4+ T cells. Remarks on this clone: What it recognizes is unknown.

The sequence came from a human donor in good health. The sequenced sample consisted of CD4+ T cells from PBMCs, cultured in vitro. The V gene is TRBV27, the J gene TRBJ2-7; TRBD2 is a possible D gene (6 bases). The CDR3 region is CASSRSLSGSSYEQYF. The CDR3, as DNA: TGTGCCAGCAGTCGATCCCTTAGCGGCAGCTCCTACGAGCAGTACTTC.